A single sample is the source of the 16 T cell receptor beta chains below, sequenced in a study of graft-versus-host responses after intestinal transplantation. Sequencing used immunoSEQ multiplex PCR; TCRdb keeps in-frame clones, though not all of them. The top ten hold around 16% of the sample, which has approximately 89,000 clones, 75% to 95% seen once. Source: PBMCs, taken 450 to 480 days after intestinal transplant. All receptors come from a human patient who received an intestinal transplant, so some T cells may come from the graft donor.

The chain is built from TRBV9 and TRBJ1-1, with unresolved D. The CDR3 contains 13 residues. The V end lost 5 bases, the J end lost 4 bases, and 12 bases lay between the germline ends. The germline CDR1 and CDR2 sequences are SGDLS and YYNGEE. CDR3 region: CASRAASSTEAFF. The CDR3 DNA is TGTGCCAGCAGGGCAGCTAGTAGCACTGAAGCTTTCTTT. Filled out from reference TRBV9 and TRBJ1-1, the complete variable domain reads DSGVTQTPKHLITATGQRVTLRCSPRSGDLSVYWYQQSLDQGLQFLIQYYNGEERAKGNILERFSAQQFPDLHSELNLSSLELGDSALYFCASRAASSTEAFFGQGTRLTVV.

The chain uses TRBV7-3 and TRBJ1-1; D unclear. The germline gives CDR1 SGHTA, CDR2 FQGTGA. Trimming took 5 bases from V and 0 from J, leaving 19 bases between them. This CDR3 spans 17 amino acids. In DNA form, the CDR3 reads TGTGCCAGCAGCCATGAGGTAACTCCTTTCATGAACACTGAAGCTTTCTTT. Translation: CASSHEVTPFMNTEAFF.

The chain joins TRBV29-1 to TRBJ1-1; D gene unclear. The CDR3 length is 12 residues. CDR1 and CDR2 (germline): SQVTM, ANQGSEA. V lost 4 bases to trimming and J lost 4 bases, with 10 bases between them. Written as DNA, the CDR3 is TGCAGCGTTGCGGGCAGATTCACTGAAGCTTTCTTT. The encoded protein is CSVAGRFTEAFF.

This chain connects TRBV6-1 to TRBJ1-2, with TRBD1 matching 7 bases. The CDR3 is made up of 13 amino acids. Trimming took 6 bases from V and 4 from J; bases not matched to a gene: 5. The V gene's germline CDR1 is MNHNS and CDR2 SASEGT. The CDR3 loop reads CASSVGTVYGYTF. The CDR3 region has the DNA TGTGCCAGCAGCGTCGGGACAGTCTATGGCTACACCTTC.

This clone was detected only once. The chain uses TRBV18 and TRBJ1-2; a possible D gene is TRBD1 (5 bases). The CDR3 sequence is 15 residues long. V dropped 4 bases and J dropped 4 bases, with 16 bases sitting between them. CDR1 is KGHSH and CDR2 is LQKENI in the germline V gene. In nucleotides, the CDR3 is TGTGCCAGCTCACAAGGGGAGGGGACTTCCTATGGCTACACCTTC. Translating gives CASSQGEGTSYGYTF.

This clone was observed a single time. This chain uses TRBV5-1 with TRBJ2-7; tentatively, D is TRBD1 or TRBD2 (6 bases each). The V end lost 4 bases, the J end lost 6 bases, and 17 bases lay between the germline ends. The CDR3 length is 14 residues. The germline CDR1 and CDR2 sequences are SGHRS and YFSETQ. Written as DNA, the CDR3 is TGCGCCAGCAGCCCGACAGGAGGGGTGGTCGAGCAGTACTTC. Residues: CASSPTGGVVEQYF.

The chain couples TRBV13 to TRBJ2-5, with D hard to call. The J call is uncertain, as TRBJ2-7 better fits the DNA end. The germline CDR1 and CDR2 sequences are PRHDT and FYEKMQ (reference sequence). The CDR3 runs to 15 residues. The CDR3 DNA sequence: TGTGCCAGCAGCCACCTCTTGGTAGGGCCCTACGAGCAGTACTTC. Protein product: CASSHLLVGPYEQYF.

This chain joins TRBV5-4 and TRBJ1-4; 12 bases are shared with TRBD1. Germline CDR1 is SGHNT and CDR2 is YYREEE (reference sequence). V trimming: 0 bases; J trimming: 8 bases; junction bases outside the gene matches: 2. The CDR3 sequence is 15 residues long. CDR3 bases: TGTGCCAGCAGCTTGGCCGGGACAGGGGGCGAAAAACTGTTTTTT. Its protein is CASSLAGTGGEKLFF.

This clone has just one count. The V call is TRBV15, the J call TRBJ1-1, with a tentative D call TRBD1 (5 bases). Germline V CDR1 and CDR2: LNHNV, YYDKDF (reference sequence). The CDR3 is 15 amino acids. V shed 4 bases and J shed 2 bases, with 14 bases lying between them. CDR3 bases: TGTGCCACCAGCACACAACGACAGATTAACACTGAAGCTTTCTTT. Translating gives CATSTQRQINTEAFF.

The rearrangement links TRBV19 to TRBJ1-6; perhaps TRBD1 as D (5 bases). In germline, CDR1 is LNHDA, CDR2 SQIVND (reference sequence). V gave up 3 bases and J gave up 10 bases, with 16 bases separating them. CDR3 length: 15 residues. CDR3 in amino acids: CASSIGTAGRSPLHF. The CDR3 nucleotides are TGTGCCAGTAGTATCGGGACGGCTGGGCGGTCACCCCTCCACTTT.

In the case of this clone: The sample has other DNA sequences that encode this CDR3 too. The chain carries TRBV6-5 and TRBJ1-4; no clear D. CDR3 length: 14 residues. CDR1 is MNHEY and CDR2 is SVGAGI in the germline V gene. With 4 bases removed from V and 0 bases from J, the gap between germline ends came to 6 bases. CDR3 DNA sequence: TGTGCCAGCAGTTGGGGAGCAACTAATGAAAAACTGTTTTTT. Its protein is CASSWGATNEKLFF.

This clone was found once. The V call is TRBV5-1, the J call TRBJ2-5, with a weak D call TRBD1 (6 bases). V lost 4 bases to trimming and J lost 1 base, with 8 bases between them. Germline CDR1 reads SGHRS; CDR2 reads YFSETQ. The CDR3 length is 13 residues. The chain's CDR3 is CASSRDIQETQYF. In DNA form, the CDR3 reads TGCGCCAGCAGCCGGGACATCCAAGAGACCCAGTACTTC. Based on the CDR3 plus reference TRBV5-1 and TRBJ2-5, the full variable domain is KAGVTQTPRYLIKTRGQQVTLSCSPISGHRSVSWYQQTPGQGLQFLFEYFSETQRNKGNFPGRFSGRQFSNSRSEMNVSTLELGDSALYLCASSRDIQETQYFGPGTRLLVL.

The CDR3 nucleotides read TGTGCCAGCAGCGTAGAGGGGGGAACTAATGAAAAACTGTTTTTT. Its translation is CASSVEGGTNEKLFF. The chain joins TRBV9 to TRBJ1-4; maybe TRBD1 (6 bases). Germline CDR1 SGDLS, CDR2 YYNGEE. V lost 0 bases to trimming and J lost 1 base, with 7 bases between them. The CDR3 runs to 15 residues. The whole variable domain, remainder taken from reference TRBV9 and TRBJ1-4, is DSGVTQTPKHLITATGQRVTLRCSPRSGDLSVYWYQQSLDQGLQFLIQYYNGEERAKGNILERFSAQQFPDLHSELNLSSLELGDSALYFCASSVEGGTNEKLFFGSGTQLSVL.

The CDR3 DNA follows: TGCGCCAGCAGACAACAGGGGTTAGGGAATTCACCCCTCCACTTT. Residues: CASRQQGLGNSPLHF. This chain connects TRBV4-1 to TRBJ1-6; 7 bases are shared with TRBD1. Germline CDR1 reads MGHRA; CDR2 reads YSYEKL. The CDR3 consists of 15 residues. The junction had 9 bases not matched to a gene; V was cut back by 6 bases and J by 7 bases.

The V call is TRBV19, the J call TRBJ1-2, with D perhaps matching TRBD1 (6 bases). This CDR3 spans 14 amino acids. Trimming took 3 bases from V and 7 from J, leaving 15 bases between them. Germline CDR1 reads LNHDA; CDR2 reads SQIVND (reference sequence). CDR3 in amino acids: CASSMGSGAGGYTF. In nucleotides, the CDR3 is TGTGCCAGTAGTATGGGGTCGGGGGCAGGTGGCTACACCTTC.

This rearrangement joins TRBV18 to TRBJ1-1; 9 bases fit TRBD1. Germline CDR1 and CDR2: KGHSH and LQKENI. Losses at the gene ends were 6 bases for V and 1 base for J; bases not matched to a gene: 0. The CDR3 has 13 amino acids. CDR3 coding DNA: TGTGCCAGCTCGGGACAGGGGAACACTGAAGCTTTCTTT. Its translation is CASSGQGNTEAFF.